Listed below are T cell receptor beta chains from one sample, sequenced in a study of T-cell reconstitution after alpha-beta-depleted transplantation in children. TCRdb recomputed calls from the PCR reads with MiXCR, one row per CDR3 protein. Of about 580,000 distinct CDR3 sequences in the sample, approximately 30% were seen once. Sequencing used PBMCs, obtained before TCRalphabeta/CD19-depleted stem cell transplant. The receptors were gathered from a boy younger than two with Wiskott-Aldrich syndrome, due to receive a stem cell transplant. Both conserved end residues are part of each CDR3. D genes are given only for firm matches. Clone size is given for some rows only: seen once, a few or many times, or a class if the clone is expanded.

d_gene	v_gene	j_gene	abundance	CDR3nt	CDR3aa
-	TRBV12-3/TRBV12-4	TRBJ2-3	-	TGTGCCATCTCCCAGGGGTTTACAGATACGCAGTATTTT	CAISQGFTDTQYF
-	TRBV5-6	TRBJ2-7	-	TGTGCCAGCAGCTTTCGCCCGGAACAGTACTGCTACGAGCAGTACTTC	CASSFRPEQYCYEQYF
TRBD2	TRBV11-1	TRBJ2-3	few	TGTGCCAGCAGCTTACTGCTGAGAGCGGGAAGGAGCACAGATACGCAGTATTTT	CASSLLLRAGRSTDTQYF
-	TRBV5-1	TRBJ2-7	few	TGCGCCAGCAGCTTGGATCCCGGACTACGATACGAGCAGTACTTC	CASSLDPGLRYEQYF
TRBD1	TRBV5-1	TRBJ1-3	-	TGCGCCAGCAGCTTGGAACAGGGGGCGTCCGGAAACACCATATATTTT	CASSLEQGASGNTIYF
TRBD2	TRBV20-1	TRBJ2-7	-	TGCAGTGCGTATAGCGGGACCTACGAGCAGTACTTC	CSAYSGTYEQYF
TRBD2	TRBV7-2	TRBJ2-5	few	TGTGCCAGCAGACCAATACCGGGAGGGCGCGGGACCCAGTACTTC	CASRPIPGGRGTQYF
-	TRBV3-1	TRBJ1-4	few	TGTGCCAGCAGCCAAGTTGTTGCTTCACAGGGACGAGAAAAACTGTTTTTT	CASSQVVASQGREKLFF
TRBD2	TRBV12-3/TRBV12-4	TRBJ2-1	-	TGTGCCAGCAGTTTCGGGGGAGGGTTCTCCTACAATGAGCAGTTCTTC	CASSFGGGFSYNEQFF
TRBD2	TRBV20-1	TRBJ2-1	few	TGCAGTGCTAAAAGGGCGGGAGGGTACAATGAGCAGTTCTTC	CSAKRAGGYNEQFF
-	TRBV5-1	TRBJ1-2	-	TGCGCCAGCAGCCCGAGGACAGAGAACTATGGCTACACCTTC	CASSPRTENYGYTF
TRBD2	TRBV7-9	TRBJ2-1	-	TGTGCCAGCAGCTTAGTTAGCGGGAGGGGTTACAATGAGCAGTTCTTC	CASSLVSGRGYNEQFF
-	TRBV20-1	TRBJ2-1	few	TGCAGTGCTAGAGAAGCCAGGTCCTACAATGAGCAGTTCTTC	CSAREARSYNEQFF
TRBD1	TRBV9	TRBJ2-1	few	TGTGCCAGCAGCGTAGAGTGGGGCAGGGGGTACAATGAGCAGTTCTTC	CASSVEWGRGYNEQFF
TRBD2	TRBV10-3	TRBJ2-2	-	TGTGCCATCAGTGAGGGGTCTAGCGGAGTGCCAGGGGAGCTGTTTTTT	CAISEGSSGVPGELFF
-	TRBV15	TRBJ1-1	few	TGTGCCACCAGGGGGGCCGCCACTGAAGCTTTCTTT	CATRGAATEAFF
-	TRBV30	TRBJ1-5	-	TGTGCCTGGAGTGAGGGATTAGGGCAGCCCCAGCATTTT	CAWSEGLGQPQHF
TRBD1	TRBV5-1	TRBJ1-6	few	TGCGCCAGCCAGGACAGGGAGAATTCACCCCTCCACTTT	CASQDRENSPLHF
-	TRBV5-1	TRBJ2-4	-	TGCGCCAGCAGCTTGGGCCGGGACGGAAACATTCAGTACTTC	CASSLGRDGNIQYF
TRBD1	TRBV27	TRBJ2-2	many	TGTGCCAGCAGACGGACAGGGGGCGCTGGGGGCACCGGGGAGCTGTTTTTT	CASRRTGGAGGTGELFF
-	TRBV11-1	TRBJ1-1	few	TGTGCCAGCAGCGCGAGCTGGGGGCGCGACACTGAAGCTTTCTTT	CASSASWGRDTEAFF
-	TRBV7-2	TRBJ2-7	few	TGTGCCAGCAGCCTCATCCTAGTGAGGGACGAGCAGTACTTC	CASSLILVRDEQYF
-	TRBV20-1	TRBJ1-2	-	TGCAGTGCCCCCATCCAGGGAGGAGGCTACACCTTC	CSAPIQGGGYTF
TRBD2	TRBV4-2	TRBJ2-1	few	TGTGCCAGCAGCCAAGAAGGCGGGAGGGCCGTAGTCGGAGTCTACAATGAGCAGTTCTTC	CASSQEGGRAVVGVYNEQFF
TRBD1	TRBV5-1	TRBJ2-7	few	TGCGCCAGCAGCTTGGGGCCTCGGACAGGGAACGAGCAGTACTTC	CASSLGPRTGNEQYF
TRBD2	TRBV28	TRBJ2-1	few	TGTGCCAGCAGGGGCCTAGCGGACAATGAGCAGTTCTTC	CASRGLADNEQFF
-	TRBV5-1	TRBJ1-1	-	TGCGCCAGCAGCTTGTTGCGGAACACTGAAGCTTTCTTT	CASSLLRNTEAFF
-	TRBV11-1	TRBJ2-1	-	TGTGCCAGCAGCTTCCGTTACAGCTACAATGAGCAGTTCTTC	CASSFRYSYNEQFF
-	TRBV29-1	TRBJ2-5	-	TGCAGCGTTGTTGGGGAGACCCAGTACTTC	CSVVGETQYF
-	TRBV5-1	TRBJ2-7	many	TGCGCCAGCAGCTTGGAAGGGGGAACAACGGAGCAGTACTTC	CASSLEGGTTEQYF